These T cell receptor beta chains were read from a single sample in a study of blood T cell repertoires in COVID-19. Clones were sequenced by immunoSEQ multiplex PCR, and TCRdb holds only the in-frame ones, with some missing. Of a few hundred thousand clones listed, around 88% are singletons. The sample comprised PBMCs or T cells enriched from blood (not recorded which). These receptors were obtained from a middle-aged woman with acute COVID-19. Each CDR3 is given with its conserved first and last residue. A D gene is named only where the DNA matches it firmly. The size of a clone is reported for some rows only, either as once, few or many, or as a class for expanded clones.

cdr3_length: 15; clone_size: -; d_call: -; j_call: TRBJ1-5; v_call: TRBV4-2; cdr3_nt: TGTGCCAGCGGAAGCCCCGGGGAGACAGGTCAGCCCCAGCATTTT; cdr3_aa: CASGSPGETGQPQHF
cdr3_length: 12; clone_size: few; d_call: -; j_call: TRBJ1-5; v_call: TRBV6-5; cdr3_nt: TGTGCCAGTCAGGAGGGCAATCAGCCCCAGCATTTT; cdr3_aa: CASQEGNQPQHF
cdr3_length: 14; clone_size: once; d_call: TRBD1; j_call: TRBJ2-7; v_call: TRBV28; cdr3_nt: TGTGCCAGCGGGGACAGGGCTGTGTCCTACGAGCAGTACTTC; cdr3_aa: CASGDRAVSYEQYF
cdr3_length: 11; clone_size: -; d_call: -; j_call: TRBJ2-7; v_call: TRBV2; cdr3_nt: TGTGCCAGCGGGCACTCCTACGAGCAGTACTTC; cdr3_aa: CASGHSYEQYF
cdr3_length: 15; clone_size: -; d_call: TRBD2; j_call: TRBJ2-2; v_call: TRBV5-5; cdr3_nt: TGTGCCAGCAGCTTGGGGGAGGGAAGAGGCGGGGAGCTGTTTTTT; cdr3_aa: CASSLGEGRGGELFF
cdr3_length: 13; clone_size: -; d_call: -; j_call: TRBJ1-3; v_call: TRBV25-1; cdr3_nt: TGTGCCAGCTCTCTTGTGGGGGGAATCACCATATATTTT; cdr3_aa: CASSLVGGITIYF
cdr3_length: 16; clone_size: -; d_call: TRBD1; j_call: TRBJ2-5; v_call: TRBV5-4; cdr3_nt: TGTGCCAGCAGCCCCAGACAGGGGGCGTTATTAGAGACCCAGTACTTC; cdr3_aa: CASSPRQGALLETQYF
cdr3_length: 15; clone_size: -; d_call: -; j_call: TRBJ1-5; v_call: TRBV19; cdr3_nt: TGTGCCAGTAGGATCGACAGCTCTCCCAATCAGCCCCAGCATTTT; cdr3_aa: CASRIDSSPNQPQHF
cdr3_length: 13; clone_size: -; d_call: -; j_call: TRBJ1-2; v_call: TRBV29-1; cdr3_nt: TGCAGCGTTGTCGGGGACCCGGGAGGCGGCTACACCTTC; cdr3_aa: CSVVGDPGGGYTF
cdr3_length: 15; clone_size: -; d_call: TRBD1; j_call: TRBJ1-2; v_call: TRBV27; cdr3_nt: TGTGCCAGCACCGCCGTGGGACAGGGTGGCTATGGCTACACCTTC; cdr3_aa: CASTAVGQGGYGYTF
cdr3_length: 15; clone_size: -; d_call: TRBD1; j_call: TRBJ1-1; v_call: TRBV11-3; cdr3_nt: TGTGCCAGCAGCCCTAGGACAGGGCCGTACACTGAAGCTTTCTTT; cdr3_aa: CASSPRTGPYTEAFF
cdr3_length: 16; clone_size: -; d_call: -; j_call: TRBJ1-5; v_call: TRBV19; cdr3_nt: TGTGCCAGTACCCCACCTGGGCAGCTTAGCAATCAGCCCCAGCATTTT; cdr3_aa: CASTPPGQLSNQPQHF
cdr3_length: 17; clone_size: -; d_call: -; j_call: TRBJ1-6; v_call: TRBV3-1/TRBV3-2; cdr3_nt: TGTGCCAGCAGCCAGCCCTCTTGGAGGGTAGGGAATTCACCCCTCCACTTT; cdr3_aa: CASSQPSWRVGNSPLHF
cdr3_length: 15; clone_size: -; d_call: -; j_call: TRBJ2-3; v_call: TRBV6-2/TRBV6-3; cdr3_nt: TGTGCCAGCAGTTTCGGTCAGGCTAGCACAGATACGCAGTATTTT; cdr3_aa: CASSFGQASTDTQYF
cdr3_length: 16; clone_size: -; d_call: TRBD1; j_call: TRBJ1-4; v_call: TRBV7-9; cdr3_nt: TGTGCCAGCAGCTCCTGGGGACAGGGGGTCAATGAAAAACTGTTTTTT; cdr3_aa: CASSSWGQGVNEKLFF
cdr3_length: 13; clone_size: -; d_call: -; j_call: TRBJ1-1; v_call: TRBV5-1; cdr3_nt: TGCGCCAGCAGCAAGGGGGTTGGCACTGAAGCTTTCTTT; cdr3_aa: CASSKGVGTEAFF
cdr3_length: 13; clone_size: few; d_call: TRBD1; j_call: TRBJ1-5; v_call: TRBV3-1/TRBV3-2; cdr3_nt: TGTGCCAGCAGGGGACAGGGCAATCAGCCCCAGCATTTT; cdr3_aa: CASRGQGNQPQHF
cdr3_length: 13; clone_size: -; d_call: TRBD1; j_call: TRBJ2-7; v_call: TRBV7-2; cdr3_nt: TGTGCCTCCCACCTCGACAGGGGGCACGAGCAGTACTTC; cdr3_aa: CASHLDRGHEQYF
cdr3_length: 14; clone_size: -; d_call: -; j_call: TRBJ1-2; v_call: TRBV2; cdr3_nt: TGTGCCAGCAGCGCCACCCTGACAGGCTATGGCTACACCTTC; cdr3_aa: CASSATLTGYGYTF
cdr3_length: 14; clone_size: -; d_call: -; j_call: TRBJ1-1; v_call: TRBV19; cdr3_nt: TGTGCCAGTAGTCCCACTCCAGGTAACACTGAAGCTTTCTTT; cdr3_aa: CASSPTPGNTEAFF
cdr3_length: 12; clone_size: -; d_call: TRBD1; j_call: TRBJ1-2; v_call: TRBV30; cdr3_nt: TGTGCCTGGACGTCAGGGGGCGAGGGCTACACCTTC; cdr3_aa: CAWTSGGEGYTF
cdr3_length: 16; clone_size: few; d_call: -; j_call: TRBJ1-6; v_call: TRBV3-1/TRBV3-2; cdr3_nt: TGTGCCAGCAGCCAACCTGGAGGGTTCGATAATTCACCCCTCCACTTT; cdr3_aa: CASSQPGGFDNSPLHF
cdr3_length: 14; clone_size: -; d_call: TRBD1; j_call: TRBJ1-2; v_call: TRBV7-9; cdr3_nt: TGTGCCAGCAGCCGGACAGGGGGCTTACCTGGCTACACCTTC; cdr3_aa: CASSRTGGLPGYTF
cdr3_length: 16; clone_size: -; d_call: TRBD2; j_call: TRBJ2-5; v_call: TRBV27; cdr3_nt: TGTGCCAGCAGACGGGGACTAGCGGGAGGGCGAGAGACCCAGTACTTC; cdr3_aa: CASRRGLAGGRETQYF
cdr3_length: 14; clone_size: -; d_call: TRBD2; j_call: TRBJ2-3; v_call: TRBV4-3; cdr3_nt: TGCGCCAGCAGCCAAGATTCGGGACTAGCGGGTAGGGATTTT; cdr3_aa: CASSQDSGLAGRDF
cdr3_length: 11; clone_size: -; d_call: -; j_call: TRBJ2-1; v_call: TRBV7-2; cdr3_nt: TGTGCCAGCAGCCCTAGTTATGAGCAGTTCTTC; cdr3_aa: CASSPSYEQFF
cdr3_length: 14; clone_size: -; d_call: -; j_call: TRBJ1-3; v_call: TRBV11-2; cdr3_nt: TGTGCCAGCAGTTTACAGGGCCCAGGAAACACCATATATTTT; cdr3_aa: CASSLQGPGNTIYF
cdr3_length: 15; clone_size: -; d_call: -; j_call: TRBJ1-5; v_call: TRBV19; cdr3_nt: TGTGCCAGTAGTATAGGAGGGGAGGCCAATCAGCCCCAGCATTTT; cdr3_aa: CASSIGGEANQPQHF
cdr3_length: 16; clone_size: -; d_call: TRBD2; j_call: TRBJ2-1; v_call: TRBV19; cdr3_nt: TGTGCCAGTACCACAATCGGGCTAGCGGGGAAGGATGAGCAGTTCTTC; cdr3_aa: CASTTIGLAGKDEQFF
cdr3_length: 12; clone_size: once; d_call: -; j_call: TRBJ1-4; v_call: TRBV6-5; cdr3_nt: TGTGCCAGCAGTCAGGGAGGCGGGGAACTGTTTTTT; cdr3_aa: CASSQGGGELFF
cdr3_length: 15; clone_size: -; d_call: TRBD1; j_call: TRBJ1-5; v_call: TRBV19; cdr3_nt: TGTGCCAGTGGGACAGGGCCGAATAGCAATCAGCCCCAGCATTTT; cdr3_aa: CASGTGPNSNQPQHF
cdr3_length: 16; clone_size: -; d_call: TRBD2; j_call: TRBJ2-5; v_call: TRBV18; cdr3_nt: TGTGCCAGCTCACCATTAGCGGGGGGACTCCAAGAGACCCAGTACTTC; cdr3_aa: CASSPLAGGLQETQYF
cdr3_length: 17; clone_size: -; d_call: -; j_call: TRBJ1-6; v_call: TRBV2; cdr3_nt: TGTGCCAGCAGGAAACGGACGGGGAGCTCCTATAATTCACCCCTCCACTTT; cdr3_aa: CASRKRTGSSYNSPLHF
cdr3_length: 17; clone_size: -; d_call: TRBD2; j_call: TRBJ2-7; v_call: TRBV5-1; cdr3_nt: TGCGCCAGCAACCCGGGACTAGCGGGGGGCTACTCCTACGAGCAGTACTTC; cdr3_aa: CASNPGLAGGYSYEQYF
cdr3_length: 15; clone_size: -; d_call: TRBD2; j_call: TRBJ2-5; v_call: TRBV3-1/TRBV3-2; cdr3_nt: TGTGCCAGCAGGGGACTAGCGCCGTACCAAGAGACCCAGTACTTC; cdr3_aa: CASRGLAPYQETQYF
cdr3_length: 15; clone_size: -; d_call: -; j_call: TRBJ1-5; v_call: TRBV19; cdr3_nt: TGTGCCAGTAAGACCCAAGGGGGGGGCGATCAGCCCCAGCATTTT; cdr3_aa: CASKTQGGGDQPQHF
cdr3_length: 12; clone_size: -; d_call: -; j_call: TRBJ1-2; v_call: TRBV10-3; cdr3_nt: TGTGCTTTTTCGGGGGACGGCTATGGCTACACCTTC; cdr3_aa: CAFSGDGYGYTF
cdr3_length: 15; clone_size: -; d_call: -; j_call: TRBJ1-6; v_call: TRBV11-2; cdr3_nt: TGTGCCAGCAGATCGCACGGGAGGGGGAATTCACCCCTCCACTTT; cdr3_aa: CASRSHGRGNSPLHF
cdr3_length: 11; clone_size: -; d_call: -; j_call: TRBJ1-6; v_call: TRBV12-3/TRBV12-4; cdr3_nt: TGTGCCAGCAGCCCGGGTGGTCCCCTCCACTTT; cdr3_aa: CASSPGGPLHF
cdr3_length: 14; clone_size: -; d_call: TRBD1; j_call: TRBJ2-5; v_call: TRBV11-2; cdr3_nt: TGTGCCAGCAGCTTCCACAGGGGAAAAGAGACCCAGTACTTC; cdr3_aa: CASSFHRGKETQYF
cdr3_length: 16; clone_size: -; d_call: TRBD2; j_call: TRBJ2-7; v_call: TRBV4-2; cdr3_nt: TGTGCCAGCAGCCAAGAGCACCGGGGGGGCAGGCACGAGCAGTACTTC; cdr3_aa: CASSQEHRGGRHEQYF
cdr3_length: 13; clone_size: few; d_call: -; j_call: TRBJ2-2; v_call: TRBV18; cdr3_nt: TGTGCCAGCTCACCCGCGGGCTCCGGGGAGCTGTTTTTT; cdr3_aa: CASSPAGSGELFF
cdr3_length: 15; clone_size: -; d_call: TRBD1; j_call: TRBJ2-7; v_call: TRBV5-1; cdr3_nt: TGCGCCAGCTCGCGAGGGGACAGGTCAACCTACGAGCAGTACTTC; cdr3_aa: CASSRGDRSTYEQYF
cdr3_length: 15; clone_size: -; d_call: TRBD2; j_call: TRBJ2-2; v_call: TRBV6-5; cdr3_nt: TGTGCCAGCAGACCACCAGGTAGCGGGATCCGGGAGCTGTTTTTT; cdr3_aa: CASRPPGSGIRELFF
cdr3_length: 13; clone_size: -; d_call: -; j_call: TRBJ1-2; v_call: TRBV19; cdr3_nt: TGTGCCAGTAATCCGGGGGAAGTCTATGGCTACACCTTC; cdr3_aa: CASNPGEVYGYTF
cdr3_length: 13; clone_size: few; d_call: -; j_call: TRBJ1-2; v_call: TRBV12-3/TRBV12-4; cdr3_nt: TGTGCCAGCAGTTTATCGGGTTCCCCTGGCTACACCTTC; cdr3_aa: CASSLSGSPGYTF
cdr3_length: 15; clone_size: -; d_call: -; j_call: TRBJ2-1; v_call: TRBV9; cdr3_nt: TGTGCCAGCAGCGTAGACGCGGGGATGAACAATGAGCAGTTCTTC; cdr3_aa: CASSVDAGMNNEQFF
cdr3_length: 16; clone_size: few; d_call: TRBD1; j_call: TRBJ1-3; v_call: TRBV5-6; cdr3_nt: TGTGCCAGCAGCTTGGCCGTTCGGAGCAGGGGGGACACCATATATTTT; cdr3_aa: CASSLAVRSRGDTIYF
cdr3_length: 15; clone_size: once; d_call: -; j_call: TRBJ1-2; v_call: TRBV19; cdr3_nt: TGTGCCAGTAGTATTCAAGTCCGGTACGTGGAGGGCTACACCTTC; cdr3_aa: CASSIQVRYVEGYTF
cdr3_length: 13; clone_size: -; d_call: -; j_call: TRBJ1-2; v_call: TRBV19; cdr3_nt: TGTGCCAGTACGGAGGGACGGCACTATGGCTACACCTTC; cdr3_aa: CASTEGRHYGYTF
cdr3_length: 13; clone_size: -; d_call: -; j_call: TRBJ1-2; v_call: TRBV7-9; cdr3_nt: TGTGCCAGCAGCTTAGGGCAGTCCTATGGCTACACCTTC; cdr3_aa: CASSLGQSYGYTF
cdr3_length: 16; clone_size: -; d_call: -; j_call: TRBJ2-1; v_call: TRBV10-2; cdr3_nt: TGCGCCAGCAGTGAGTCGGCGGAGGGTATCTACAATGAGCAGTTCTTC; cdr3_aa: CASSESAEGIYNEQFF
cdr3_length: 15; clone_size: few; d_call: -; j_call: TRBJ2-2; v_call: TRBV24-1; cdr3_nt: TGTGCCACCAGTGAGGCAGGTCCCAACACCGGGGAGCTGTTTTTT; cdr3_aa: CATSEAGPNTGELFF
cdr3_length: 15; clone_size: -; d_call: TRBD1; j_call: TRBJ1-4; v_call: TRBV5-6; cdr3_nt: TGTGCCAGCAGCCGAACCGGGACAGGGGCTGAAAAACTGTTTTTT; cdr3_aa: CASSRTGTGAEKLFF
cdr3_length: 12; clone_size: -; d_call: -; j_call: TRBJ1-1; v_call: TRBV5-4; cdr3_nt: TGTGCCAGCAGCTTCGGGGGGAATGAAGCTTTCTTT; cdr3_aa: CASSFGGNEAFF
cdr3_length: 15; clone_size: -; d_call: -; j_call: TRBJ1-6; v_call: TRBV25-1; cdr3_nt: TGTGCCAGCGAAAGGAGGGGGGGTGCCAATTCACCCCTCCACTTT; cdr3_aa: CASERRGGANSPLHF
cdr3_length: 15; clone_size: -; d_call: TRBD1; j_call: TRBJ1-2; v_call: TRBV7-9; cdr3_nt: TGTGCCAGCAGCTTAAGGGACAGGCCTAACTATGGCTACACCTTC; cdr3_aa: CASSLRDRPNYGYTF
cdr3_length: 15; clone_size: -; d_call: -; j_call: TRBJ1-1; v_call: TRBV9; cdr3_nt: TGTGCCAGCAGCTCCCGGACAGATCTGAACACTGAAGCTTTCTTT; cdr3_aa: CASSSRTDLNTEAFF